This TCR beta chain stems from a study of patients and donors after allogeneic stem cell transplantation. In germline, CDR1 is DFQATT, CDR2 SNEGSKA (reference sequence). V was clipped by 1 base and J by 5 bases, with 15 bases between them. The CDR3 is 15 amino acids. TCRdb redid the calling of the RT-PCR reads with MiXCR, one entry per CDR3 protein. The table shows approximately 200,000 distinct CDR3 sequences, with roughly 40% occurring only once. The sample was blood, either unsorted or a sorted T cell fraction (not recorded which). The source is a human donor who was either an allogeneic HSCT recipient or a stem cell or donor lymphocyte infusion donor (not recorded which). It is not recorded whose cells these are; they may come from a transplant donor. The V call is TRBV20-1, the J call TRBJ2-1; D gene uncertain. The CDR3 loop is CSARVALNRHNEQFF. DNA of the CDR3: TGCAGTGCTAGAGTGGCCCTAAATCGTCACAATGAGCAGTTCTTC.